This paragraph covers one T cell receptor (beta chain) sequence. Its antigen is unidentified. Generated by immunoSEQ multiplex PCR, the TCRdb table keeps only in-frame clones and is missing some. The sample shows roughly 190,000 clones, 80% to 95% of them seen only once. The entry originates in a study of T cell responses to AZD1222 COVID-19 vaccine. Study overall: It was second doses at about 4 or about 12 weeks that were pooled. Study-level results: Clonal diversity may have been underestimated in mostly white British donors. It was only after the peak T cell response that any repertoires were sampled. Unmutated regions of variants are reportedly targeted by nearly half of spike-specific TCRs.

The CDR3 runs 13 residues. The V and J ends lost 0 bases and 8 bases respectively, with 11 bases between them. Per germline, CDR1 MNHEY and CDR2 SVGAGI. The source is an adult in good health. The sample was peripheral blood, taken on day 0 of AZD1222 vaccination. The chain recombines TRBV6-5 with TRBJ2-7; D possibly corresponds to TRBD2 (5 bases). The CDR3 sequence: CASSYSSSSKQYF. Here the CDR3 DNA reads TGTGCCAGCAGTTACTCGAGTTCTAGCAAGCAGTACTTC.